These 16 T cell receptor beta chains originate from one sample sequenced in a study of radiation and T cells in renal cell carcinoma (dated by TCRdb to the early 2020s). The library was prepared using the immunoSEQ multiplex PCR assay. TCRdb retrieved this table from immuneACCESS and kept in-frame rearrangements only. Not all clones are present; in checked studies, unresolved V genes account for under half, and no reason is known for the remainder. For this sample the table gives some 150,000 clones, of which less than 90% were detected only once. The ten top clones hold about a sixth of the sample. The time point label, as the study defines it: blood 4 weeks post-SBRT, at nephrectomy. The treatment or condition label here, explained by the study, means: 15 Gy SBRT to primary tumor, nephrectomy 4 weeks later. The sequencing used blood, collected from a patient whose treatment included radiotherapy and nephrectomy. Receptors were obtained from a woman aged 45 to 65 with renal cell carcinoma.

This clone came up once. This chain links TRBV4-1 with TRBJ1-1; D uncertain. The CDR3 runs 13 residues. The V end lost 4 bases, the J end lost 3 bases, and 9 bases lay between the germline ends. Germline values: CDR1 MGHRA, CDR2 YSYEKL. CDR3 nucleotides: TGCGCCAGCAGCCTTATCACCGACACTGAAGCTTTCTTT. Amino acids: CASSLITDTEAFF.

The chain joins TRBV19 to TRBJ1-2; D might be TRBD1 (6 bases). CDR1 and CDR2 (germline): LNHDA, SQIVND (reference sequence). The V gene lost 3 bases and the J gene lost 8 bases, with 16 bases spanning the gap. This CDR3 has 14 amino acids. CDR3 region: CASSMGAGMSGYTF. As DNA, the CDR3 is TGTGCCAGTAGTATGGGGGCAGGGATGAGCGGCTACACCTTC.

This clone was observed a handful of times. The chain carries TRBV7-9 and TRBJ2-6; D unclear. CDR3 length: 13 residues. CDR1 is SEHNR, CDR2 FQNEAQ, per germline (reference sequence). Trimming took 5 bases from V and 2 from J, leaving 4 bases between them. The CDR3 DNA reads TGTGCCAGCAGCCCCACTGGGGCCAACGTCCTGACTTTC. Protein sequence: CASSPTGANVLTF. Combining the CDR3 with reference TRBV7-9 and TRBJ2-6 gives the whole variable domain DTGVSQNPRHKITKRGQNVTFRCDPISEHNRLYWYRQTLGQGPEFLTYFQNEAQLEKSRLLSDRFSAERPKGSFSTLEIQRTEQGDSAMYLCASSPTGANVLTFGAGSRLTVL.

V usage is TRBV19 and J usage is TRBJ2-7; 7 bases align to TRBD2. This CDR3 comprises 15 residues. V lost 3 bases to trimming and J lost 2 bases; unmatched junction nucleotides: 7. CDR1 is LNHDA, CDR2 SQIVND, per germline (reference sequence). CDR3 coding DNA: TGTGCCAGTAGTATTGAGAGCGGGGCAACCTACGAGCAGTACTTC. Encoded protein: CASSIESGATYEQYF.

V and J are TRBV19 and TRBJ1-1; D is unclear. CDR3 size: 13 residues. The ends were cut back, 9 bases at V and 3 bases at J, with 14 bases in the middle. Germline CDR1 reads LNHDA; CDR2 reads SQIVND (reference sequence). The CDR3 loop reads CASRLRGDTEAFF. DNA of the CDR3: TGTGCCAGCCGACTCCGGGGAGACACTGAAGCTTTCTTT.

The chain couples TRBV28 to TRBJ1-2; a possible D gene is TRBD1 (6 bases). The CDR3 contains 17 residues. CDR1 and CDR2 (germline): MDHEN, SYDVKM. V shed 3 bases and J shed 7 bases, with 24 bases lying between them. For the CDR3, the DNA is TGTGCCAGCAGTTTCATGGGCCGGGACACCGGACGTCGTGGCTACACCTTC. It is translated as CASSFMGRDTGRRGYTF.

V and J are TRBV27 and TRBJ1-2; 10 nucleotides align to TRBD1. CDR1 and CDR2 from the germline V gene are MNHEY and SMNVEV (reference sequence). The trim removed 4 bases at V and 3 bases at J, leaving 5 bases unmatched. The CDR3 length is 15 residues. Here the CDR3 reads CASSSGTGAHYGYTF. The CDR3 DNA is TGTGCCAGCAGTTCGGGGACAGGGGCCCACTATGGCTACACCTTC.

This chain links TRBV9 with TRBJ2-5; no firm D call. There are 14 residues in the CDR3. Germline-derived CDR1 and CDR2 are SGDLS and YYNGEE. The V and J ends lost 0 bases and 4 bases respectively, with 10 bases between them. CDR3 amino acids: CASSVDDSPETQYF. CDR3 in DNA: TGTGCCAGCAGCGTAGACGACTCACCAGAGACCCAGTACTTC.

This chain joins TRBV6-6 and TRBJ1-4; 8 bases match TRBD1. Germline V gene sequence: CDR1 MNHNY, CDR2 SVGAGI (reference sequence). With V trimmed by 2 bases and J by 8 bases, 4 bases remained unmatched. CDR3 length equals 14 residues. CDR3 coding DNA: TGTGCCAGCAGTTACCGACAGGGGATGGAAAAACTGTTTTTT. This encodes CASSYRQGMEKLFF.

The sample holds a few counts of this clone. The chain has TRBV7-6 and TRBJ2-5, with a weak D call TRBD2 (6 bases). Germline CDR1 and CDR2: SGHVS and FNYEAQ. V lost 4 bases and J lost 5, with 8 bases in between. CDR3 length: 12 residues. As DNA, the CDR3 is TGTGCCAGCAGCTCGGGGGACGAGACCCAGTACTTC. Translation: CASSSGDETQYF.

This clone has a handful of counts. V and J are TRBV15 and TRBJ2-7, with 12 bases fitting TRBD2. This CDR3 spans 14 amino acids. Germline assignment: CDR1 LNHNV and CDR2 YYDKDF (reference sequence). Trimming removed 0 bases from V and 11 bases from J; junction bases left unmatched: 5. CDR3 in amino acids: CATSRDGTSGWKYF. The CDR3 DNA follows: TGTGCCACCAGCAGAGATGGGACTAGCGGGTGGAAGTACTTC.

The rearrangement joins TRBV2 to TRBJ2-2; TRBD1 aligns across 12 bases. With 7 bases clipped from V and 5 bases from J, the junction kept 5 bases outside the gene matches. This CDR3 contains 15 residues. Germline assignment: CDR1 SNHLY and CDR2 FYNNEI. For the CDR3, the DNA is TGTGCCAGCACCGGGACAGGGGGCAGAACCGGGGAGCTGTTTTTT. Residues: CASTGTGGRTGELFF. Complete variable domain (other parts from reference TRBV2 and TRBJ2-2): EPEVTQTPSHQVTQMGQEVILRCVPISNHLYFYWYRQILGQKVEFLVSFYNNEISEKSEIFDDQFSVERPDGSNFTLKIRSTKLEDSAMYFCASTGTGGRTGELFFGEGSRLTVL.

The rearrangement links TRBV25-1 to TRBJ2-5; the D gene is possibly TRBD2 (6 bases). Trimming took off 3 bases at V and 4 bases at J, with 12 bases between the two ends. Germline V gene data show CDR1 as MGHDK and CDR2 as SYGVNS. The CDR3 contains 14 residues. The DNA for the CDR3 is TGTGCCAGCAGTGAGGCGGGATCCCTAGAGACCCAGTACTTC. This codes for CASSEAGSLETQYF.

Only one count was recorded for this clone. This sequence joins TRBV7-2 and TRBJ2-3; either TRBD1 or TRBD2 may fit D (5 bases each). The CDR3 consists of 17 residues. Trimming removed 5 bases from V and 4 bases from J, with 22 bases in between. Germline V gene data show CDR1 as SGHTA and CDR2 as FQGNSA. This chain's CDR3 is CASSQLRGDLLADTQYF. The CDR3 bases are TGTGCCAGCAGCCAGCTTCGAGGGGACCTATTGGCAGATACGCAGTATTTT.

DNA for the CDR3: TGTGCCAGCAGATTTCCGGAAGGAAGCGGGGGGAACTCCTACGAGCAGTACTTC. It yields the protein CASRFPEGSGGNSYEQYF. The chain recombines TRBV28 with TRBJ2-7, with TRBD2 identical over 9 bases. V lost 6 bases to trimming and J lost 0 bases; unmatched junction nucleotides: 15. The CDR3 extends over 18 amino acids. Germline V gene data show CDR1 as MDHEN and CDR2 as SYDVKM.

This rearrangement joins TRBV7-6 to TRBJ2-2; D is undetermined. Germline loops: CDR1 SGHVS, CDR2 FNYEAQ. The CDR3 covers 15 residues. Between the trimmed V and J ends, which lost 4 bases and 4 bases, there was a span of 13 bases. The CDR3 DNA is TGTGCCAGCAGCTCCATAGGGATGGGCACCGGGGAGCTGTTTTTT. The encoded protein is CASSSIGMGTGELFF. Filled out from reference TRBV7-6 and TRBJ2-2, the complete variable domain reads GAGVSQSPRYKVTKRGQDVALRCDPISGHVSLYWYRQALGQGPEFLTYFNYEAQQDKSGLPNDRFSAERPEGSISTLTIQRTEQRDSAMYRCASSSIGMGTGELFFGEGSRLTVL.